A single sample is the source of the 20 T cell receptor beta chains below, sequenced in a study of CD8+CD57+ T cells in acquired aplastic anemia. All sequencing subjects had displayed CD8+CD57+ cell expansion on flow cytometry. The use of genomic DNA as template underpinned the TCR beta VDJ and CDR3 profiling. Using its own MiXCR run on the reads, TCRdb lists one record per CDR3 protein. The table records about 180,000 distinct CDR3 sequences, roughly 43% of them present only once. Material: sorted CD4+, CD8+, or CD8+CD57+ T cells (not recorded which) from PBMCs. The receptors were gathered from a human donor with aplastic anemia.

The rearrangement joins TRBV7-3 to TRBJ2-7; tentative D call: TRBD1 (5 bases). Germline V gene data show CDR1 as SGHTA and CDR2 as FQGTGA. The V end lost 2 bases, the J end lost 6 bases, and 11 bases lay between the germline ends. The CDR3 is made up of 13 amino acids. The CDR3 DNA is TGTGCCAGCAGCTTAGGGGCGAAGGGCGAGCAGTACTTC. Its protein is CASSLGAKGEQYF.

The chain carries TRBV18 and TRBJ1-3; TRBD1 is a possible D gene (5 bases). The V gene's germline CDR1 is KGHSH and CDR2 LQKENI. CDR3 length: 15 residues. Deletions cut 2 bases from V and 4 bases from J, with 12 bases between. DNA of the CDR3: TGTGCCAGCTCACCAGACCGGTGGGGCGGAAACACCATATATTTT. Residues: CASSPDRWGGNTIYF. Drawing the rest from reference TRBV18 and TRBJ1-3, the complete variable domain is NAGVMQNPRHLVRRRGQEARLRCSPMKGHSHVYWYRQLPEEGLKFMVYLQKENIIDESGMPKERFSAEFPKEGPSILRIQQVVRGDSAAYFCASSPDRWGGNTIYFGEGSWLTVV.

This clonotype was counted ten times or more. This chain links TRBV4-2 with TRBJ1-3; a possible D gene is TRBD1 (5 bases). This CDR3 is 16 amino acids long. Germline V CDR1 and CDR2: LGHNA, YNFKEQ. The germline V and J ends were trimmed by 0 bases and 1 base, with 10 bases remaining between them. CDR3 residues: CASSQERGGSGNTIYF. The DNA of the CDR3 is TGTGCCAGCAGCCAAGAGCGGGGGGGGTCTGGAAACACCATATATTTT.

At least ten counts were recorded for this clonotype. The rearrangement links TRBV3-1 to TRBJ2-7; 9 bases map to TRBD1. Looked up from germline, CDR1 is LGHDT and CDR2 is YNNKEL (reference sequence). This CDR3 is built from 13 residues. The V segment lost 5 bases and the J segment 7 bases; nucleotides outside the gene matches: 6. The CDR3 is CASSSGQGREQYF. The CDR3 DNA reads TGTGCCAGCAGCTCGGGACAGGGTCGAGAGCAGTACTTC.

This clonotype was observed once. The CDR3 here is CASRRTGVNYGYTF. The CDR3 nucleotides read TGTGCCAGCAGACGGACAGGGGTCAACTATGGCTACACCTTC. The chain has TRBV25-1 and TRBJ1-2; 9 nucleotides line up with TRBD1. Per germline, CDR1 MGHDK and CDR2 SYGVNS. The CDR3 runs to 14 residues. Trimming cost V 6 bases and J 2 bases; bases outside gene matches: 4.

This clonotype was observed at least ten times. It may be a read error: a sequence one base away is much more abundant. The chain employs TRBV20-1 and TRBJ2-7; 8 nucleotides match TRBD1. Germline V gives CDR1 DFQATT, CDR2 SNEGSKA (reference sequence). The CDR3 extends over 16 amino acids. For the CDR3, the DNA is TGCAGTGCTAGAGATGAGTTCCGGGACAGGTTACACGAGCGGTACTTC. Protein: CSARDEFRDRLHERYF.

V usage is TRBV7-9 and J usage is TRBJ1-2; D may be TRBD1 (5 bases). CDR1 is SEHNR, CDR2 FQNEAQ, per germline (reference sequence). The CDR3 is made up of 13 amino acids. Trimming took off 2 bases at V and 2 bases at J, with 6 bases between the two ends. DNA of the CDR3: TGTGCCAGCAGCTTACGGGGGAACTATGGCTACACCTTC. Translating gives CASSLRGNYGYTF. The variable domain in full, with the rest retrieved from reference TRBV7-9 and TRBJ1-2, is DTGVSQNPRHKITKRGQNVTFRCDPISEHNRLYWYRQTLGQGPEFLTYFQNEAQLEKSRLLSDRFSAERPKGSFSTLEIQRTEQGDSAMYLCASSLRGNYGYTFGSGTRLTVV.

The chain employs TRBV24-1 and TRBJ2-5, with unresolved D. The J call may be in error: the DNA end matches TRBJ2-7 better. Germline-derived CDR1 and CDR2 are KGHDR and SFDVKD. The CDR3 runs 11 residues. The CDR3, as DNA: TGTGCCACCAGTGTTCGGGACGAGCAGTACTTC. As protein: CATSVRDEQYF.

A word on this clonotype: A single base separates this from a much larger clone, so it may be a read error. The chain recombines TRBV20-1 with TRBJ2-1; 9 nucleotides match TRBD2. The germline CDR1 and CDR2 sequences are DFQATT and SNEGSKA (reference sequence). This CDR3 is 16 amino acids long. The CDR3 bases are TGCGGTGCTAGAGATCCGCTGGCGGGGGGGGCTGGAGAGCAGTTCTTC. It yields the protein CGARDPLAGGAGEQFF.

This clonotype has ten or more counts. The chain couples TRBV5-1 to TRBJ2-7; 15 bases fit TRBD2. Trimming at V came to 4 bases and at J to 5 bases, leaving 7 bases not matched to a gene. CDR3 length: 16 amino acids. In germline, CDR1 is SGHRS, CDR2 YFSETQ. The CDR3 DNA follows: TGCGCCAGCAGCGCCGGACTAGCGGGGGGGTGGAACGAGCAGTACTTC. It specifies CASSAGLAGGWNEQYF.

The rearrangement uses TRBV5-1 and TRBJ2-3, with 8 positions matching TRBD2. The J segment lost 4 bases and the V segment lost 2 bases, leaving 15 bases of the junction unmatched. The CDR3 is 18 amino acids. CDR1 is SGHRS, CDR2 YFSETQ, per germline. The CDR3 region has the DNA TGCGCCAGCAGCTTAAGCCAAGCGGGGGCCCCGAGGCCAGATACGCAGTATTTT. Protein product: CASSLSQAGAPRPDTQYF.

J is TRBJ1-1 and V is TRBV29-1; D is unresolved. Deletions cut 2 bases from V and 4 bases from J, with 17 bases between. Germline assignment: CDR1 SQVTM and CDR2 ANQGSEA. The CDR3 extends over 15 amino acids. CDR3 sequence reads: CSVERRIGLFTEAFF. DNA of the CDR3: TGCAGCGTTGAAAGGAGGATAGGGCTATTCACTGAAGCTTTCTTT.

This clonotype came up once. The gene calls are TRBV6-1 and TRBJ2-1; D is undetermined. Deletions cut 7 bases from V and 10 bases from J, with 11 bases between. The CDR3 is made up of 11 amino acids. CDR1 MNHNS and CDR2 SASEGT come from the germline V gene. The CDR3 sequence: CASKGTREQFF. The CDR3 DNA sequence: TGTGCCAGCAAGGGCACCAGGGAGCAGTTCTTC.

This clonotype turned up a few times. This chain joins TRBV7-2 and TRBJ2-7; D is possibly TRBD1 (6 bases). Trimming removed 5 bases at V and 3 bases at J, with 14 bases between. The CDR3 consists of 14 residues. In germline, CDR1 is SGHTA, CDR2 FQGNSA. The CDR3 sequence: CASSLRRTDYEQYF. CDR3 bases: TGTGCCAGCAGCCTGCGGCGGACAGACTACGAGCAGTACTTC.

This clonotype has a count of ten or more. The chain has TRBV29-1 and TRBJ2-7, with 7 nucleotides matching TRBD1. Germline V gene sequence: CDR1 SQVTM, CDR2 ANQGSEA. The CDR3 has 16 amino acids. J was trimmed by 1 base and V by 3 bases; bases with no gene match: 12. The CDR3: CSVEDLGTARSYEQYF. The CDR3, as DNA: TGCAGCGTTGAGGACCTCGGGACAGCTCGATCCTACGAGCAGTACTTC.

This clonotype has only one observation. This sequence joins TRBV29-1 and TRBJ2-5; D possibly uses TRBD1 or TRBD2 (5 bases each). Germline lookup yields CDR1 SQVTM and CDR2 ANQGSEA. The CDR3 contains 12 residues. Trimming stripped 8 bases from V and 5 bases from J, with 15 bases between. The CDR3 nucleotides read TGCAGCACCAGAGGCAGGGAGGAGACCCAGTACTTC. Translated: CSTRGREETQYF.

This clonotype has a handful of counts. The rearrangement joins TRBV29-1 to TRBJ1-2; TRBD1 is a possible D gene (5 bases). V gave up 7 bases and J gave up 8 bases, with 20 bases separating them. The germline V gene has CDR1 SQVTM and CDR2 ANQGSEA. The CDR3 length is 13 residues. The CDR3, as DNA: TGCAGCGCCAAATCACCTGGGGGAGACGGCTACACCTTC. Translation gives CSAKSPGGDGYTF. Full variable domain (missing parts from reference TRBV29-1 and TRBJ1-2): SAVISQKPSRDICQRGTSLTIQCQVDSQVTMMFWYRQQPGQSLTLIATANQGSEATYESGFVIDKFPISRPNLTFSTLTVSNMSPEDSSIYLCSAKSPGGDGYTFGSGTRLTVV.

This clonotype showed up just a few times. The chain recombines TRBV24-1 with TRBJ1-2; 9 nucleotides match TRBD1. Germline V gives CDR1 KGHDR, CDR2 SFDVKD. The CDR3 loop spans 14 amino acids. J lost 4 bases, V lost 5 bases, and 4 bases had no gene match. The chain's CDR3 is CATSGDRVGYGYTF. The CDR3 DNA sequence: TGTGCCACCAGTGGGGACAGGGTTGGCTATGGCTACACCTTC.

CDR3 region: CASSEYPEGGEQYV. CDR3 nucleotide sequence: TGTGCCAGCAGTGAATACCCCGAAGGGGGGGAGCAGTACGTC. The rearrangement uses TRBV6-1 and TRBJ2-7; D may be TRBD1 or TRBD2 (6 bases each). V gave up 2 bases and J gave up 7 bases, with 15 bases separating them. The CDR3 totals 14 residues. In germline, CDR1 is MNHNS, CDR2 SASEGT.

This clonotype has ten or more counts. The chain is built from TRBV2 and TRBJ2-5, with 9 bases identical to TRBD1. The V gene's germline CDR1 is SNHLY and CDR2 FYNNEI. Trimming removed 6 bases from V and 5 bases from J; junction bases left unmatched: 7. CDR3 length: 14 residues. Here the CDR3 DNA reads TGTGCCAGCAGGCCGGGACAGGGATGGGAGACCCAGTACTTC. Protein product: CASRPGQGWETQYF.